The entry that follows covers one T cell receptor (beta chain) sequence. This sample is part of a study of T cell changes during pregnancy in multiple sclerosis. Repertoires were generated with immunoSEQ multiplex PCR, while TCRdb's copy carries only in-frame clones and drops some. The sample lists 40,000 to 50,000 clones, roughly 92% seen once, with 0.37% in the top ten. The clonotype was recovered from a female donor in good health, enrolled as a control in a pregnancy study. The source was CD4+ T cells from peripheral blood mononuclear cells, collected in the second trimester of pregnancy.

The CDR3 loop reads CASSYQSQETQYF. In nucleotides, the CDR3 is TGTGCCAGCAGTTACCAATCACAAGAGACCCAGTACTTC. The genes are TRBV6-5 and TRBJ2-5; D unresolved. CDR1 is MNHEY, CDR2 SVGAGI, per germline. This CDR3 is 13 amino acids long. The V end lost 2 bases, the J end lost 2 bases, and 6 bases lay between the germline ends.